These 29 T cell receptor beta chains originate from one sample sequenced in a study of blood T cell repertoires in COVID-19. Profiled with immunoSEQ multiplex PCR; TCRdb holds only in-frame clones, not every one. The sample lists roughly 200,000 clones; approximately 90% were seen once. Material for sequencing was peripheral blood. The receptor set was obtained from a man aged 65 to 85 with acute or convalescent COVID-19.

This clone has only a few counts. V gene TRBV6-5 combines with J gene TRBJ1-5, with 7 nucleotides matching TRBD1. Germline V gene sequence: CDR1 MNHEY, CDR2 SVGAGI. The CDR3 is 15 residues long. V shed 6 bases, J shed 1 base, and the junction held 6 bases outside the gene matches. For the CDR3, the DNA is TGTGCCAGCAGCGAGGGGACAGCGAGCAATCAGCCCCAGCATTTT. This translates into CASSEGTASNQPQHF.

The rearrangement joins TRBV5-6 to TRBJ2-2; no clear D. The CDR3 sequence is 15 residues long. CDR1 and CDR2 from the germline V gene are SGHDT and YYEEEE. V was trimmed by 4 bases and J by 1 base, leaving 11 bases between them. The CDR3 nucleotides read TGTGCCAGCAGCCCCACGACACTGAACACCGGGGAGCTGTTTTTT. Its protein product is CASSPTTLNTGELFF.

J is TRBJ1-2 and V is TRBV9, with TRBD1 identical over 7 bases. V shed 3 bases, J shed 2 bases, and the junction held 7 bases outside the gene matches. The CDR3 consists of 15 residues. Germline CDR1 SGDLS, CDR2 YYNGEE. CDR3 sequence: CASSAYSTGNYGYTF. The CDR3, as DNA: TGTGCCAGCAGCGCCTACTCGACAGGGAACTATGGCTACACCTTC.

In this sample, this clone turned up once. The chain employs TRBV11-2 and TRBJ2-3; TRBD1 matches at 11 bases. The CDR3 sequence is 15 residues long. Germline CDR1 is SGHAT and CDR2 is FQNNGV. V shed 6 bases, J shed 4 bases, and the junction held 6 bases outside the gene matches. Here the CDR3 DNA reads TGTGCCAGCAGACCCCGGACAGGGGGCGCAGATACGCAGTATTTT. Translation: CASRPRTGGADTQYF.

The chain uses TRBV5-1 and TRBJ1-2, with D possibly TRBD1 on 6 matching bases. The V end was cut by 0 bases, the J end by 7 bases, with 13 bases between. Germline CDR1 reads SGHRS; CDR2 reads YFSETQ. The CDR3 contains 14 residues. CDR3 sequence: CASSLEVGAGGYTF. Written as DNA, the CDR3 is TGCGCCAGCAGCTTGGAGGTGGGGGCTGGTGGCTACACCTTC.

The rearrangement uses TRBV2 and TRBJ2-5; the match to TRBD1 covers 10 bases. The length of the CDR3 is 16 residues. Germline CDR1 is SNHLY and CDR2 is FYNNEI. V shed 6 bases and J 4 bases; nucleotides not matched to a gene: 11. The CDR3 bases are TGTGCCAGCAGCTACTCCGGGACAGGGGTGTTAGAGACCCAGTACTTC. Encoded protein: CASSYSGTGVLETQYF.

The chain employs TRBV7-3 and TRBJ1-1; D gene unclear. The CDR3 runs 14 residues. From germline, CDR1 is SGHTA and CDR2 FQGTGA. Trimming cost V 5 bases and J 3 bases, with 13 bases left between them. CDR3 DNA sequence: TGTGCCAGCAGCGCGACTGGGTTTGACACTGAAGCTTTCTTT. This sequence encodes CASSATGFDTEAFF.

This sequence joins TRBV5-1 and TRBJ1-4; 7 bases align to TRBD1. V was pared by 4 bases and J by 5 bases, with 8 bases of the junction left unmatched. Germline V gene lookup returns CDR1 SGHRS and CDR2 YFSETQ. CDR3 length: 15 residues. The CDR3 region is CASSPTGQANEKLFF. The CDR3 nucleotides read TGCGCCAGCAGCCCCACAGGACAGGCAAATGAAAAACTGTTTTTT.

The rearrangement links TRBV19 to TRBJ1-2; 7 bases are shared with TRBD1. The J segment lost 6 bases and the V segment lost 3 bases, leaving 1 base of the junction unmatched. The V gene's germline CDR1 is LNHDA and CDR2 SQIVND (reference sequence). The CDR3 has 12 amino acids. The CDR3 DNA sequence: TGTGCCAGTAGTATGACAGGGAATGGCTACACCTTC. Residues: CASSMTGNGYTF.

The chain is built from TRBV7-2 and TRBJ1-6, with D hard to call. There are 15 residues in the CDR3. Germline loops: CDR1 SGHTA, CDR2 FQGNSA. With 2 bases removed from V and 6 bases from J, the gap between germline ends came to 11 bases. The CDR3 coding sequence is TGTGCCAGCAGCTTATCCACGGTTCTTAATTCACCCCTCCACTTT. Its protein is CASSLSTVLNSPLHF.

The chain joins TRBV2 to TRBJ1-5; D not certain. Looked up from germline, CDR1 is SNHLY and CDR2 is FYNNEI. Trimming cost V 2 bases and J 5 bases, with 13 bases left between them. The CDR3 runs 15 residues. The CDR3 nucleotides read TGTGCCAGCAGTGAAATGAGGGCCGGTGATCAGCCCCAGCATTTT. Amino acids: CASSEMRAGDQPQHF.

In this sample, this clone turned up a few times. The chain has TRBV5-6 and TRBJ2-3, with TRBD1 matching over 11 bases. This CDR3 has 17 residues. The germline V gene has CDR1 SGHDT and CDR2 YYEEEE. V shed 2 bases, J shed 0 bases, and the junction held 5 bases outside the gene matches. DNA for the CDR3: TGTGCCAGCAGCTTTTGGACAGGGGGCTCTAGCACAGATACGCAGTATTTT. It translates to CASSFWTGGSSTDTQYF.

This clone was observed a few times. J is TRBJ1-6 and V is TRBV10-3; D is uncertain. The CDR3 has 14 residues. The V end lost 10 bases, the J end lost 5 bases, and 15 bases lay between the germline ends. Germline-derived CDR1 and CDR2 are ENHRY and SYGVKD. The CDR3 loop is CATAPNGDNSPLHF. CDR3 bases: TGTGCCACTGCCCCCAATGGAGATAATTCACCCCTCCACTTT.

This chain uses TRBV28 with TRBJ1-1; no clear D. With 5 bases removed from V and 0 bases from J, the gap between germline ends came to 10 bases. CDR1 is MDHEN, CDR2 SYDVKM, per germline. The CDR3 consists of 14 residues. The chain's CDR3 is CASSIRRVNTEAFF. The CDR3 nucleotides are TGTGCCAGCAGTATCCGGAGGGTGAACACTGAAGCTTTCTTT.

This sequence joins TRBV2 and TRBJ1-2; D might be TRBD1 (5 bases). V lost 7 bases and J lost 8, with 17 bases in between. The CDR3 totals 13 residues. The germline V gene has CDR1 SNHLY and CDR2 FYNNEI. The CDR3 spells CASIEDGGVGYTF. CDR3 bases: TGTGCCAGCATCGAGGACGGAGGGGTGGGCTACACCTTC.

V and J are TRBV6-1 and TRBJ2-7; D may be TRBD2 (5 bases). CDR1 is MNHNS and CDR2 is SASEGT in the germline V gene. The germline V and J ends were trimmed by 2 bases and 2 bases, with 10 bases remaining between them. This CDR3 contains 14 residues. In DNA, the CDR3 is TGTGCCAGCAGTGAACGGGGAGCGACCTACGAGCAGTACTTC. Translation gives CASSERGATYEQYF.

In nucleotides, the CDR3 is TGTGCCACAACTTGGGACAGAGACAATGAGCAGTTCTTC. Translating it yields CATTWDRDNEQFF. The chain uses TRBV6-5 and TRBJ2-1; 7 bases fit TRBD1. CDR3 length: 13 residues. Trimming removed 10 bases from V and 5 bases from J; junction bases left unmatched: 8. Germline CDR1 and CDR2: MNHEY and SVGAGI.

The chain carries TRBV18 and TRBJ1-6; 8 bases match TRBD1. Germline assignment: CDR1 KGHSH and CDR2 LQKENI. V lost 3 bases to trimming and J lost 6 bases; unmatched junction nucleotides: 4. The CDR3 is 15 amino acids. The CDR3, as DNA: TGTGCCAGCTCACCCGGACAGGGTGGTAATTCACCCCTCCACTTT. This gives the protein CASSPGQGGNSPLHF. Looking up the rest from reference TRBV18 and TRBJ1-6 gives the full variable domain: NAGVMQNPRHLVRRRGQEARLRCSPMKGHSHVYWYRQLPEEGLKFMVYLQKENIIDESGMPKERFSAEFPKEGPSILRIQQVVRGDSAAYFCASSPGQGGNSPLHFGNGTRLTVT.

The chain couples TRBV5-4 to TRBJ2-5, with TRBD2 matching 10 bases. V lost 0 bases and J lost 4; bases outside the gene matches: 3. The germline V gene encodes CDR1 SGHNT and CDR2 YYREEE (reference sequence). The CDR3 covers 15 residues. The CDR3 DNA follows: TGTGCCAGCAGCTTGGCACTAGCGGGAATAGAGACCCAGTACTTC. Translated: CASSLALAGIETQYF.

The chain is built from TRBV7-9 and TRBJ1-4; tentative D call: TRBD1 (6 bases). CDR3 length: 15 amino acids. Trimming left V 5 bases short and J 7 bases short, with 17 bases between. Germline V gene lookup returns CDR1 SEHNR and CDR2 FQNEAQ (reference sequence). For the CDR3, the DNA is TGTGCCAGCAGCCCCCCCCGGGGGGCAGGTGAAAAACTGTTTTTT. Protein: CASSPPRGAGEKLFF.

V and J are TRBV9 and TRBJ1-2, with TRBD1 identical over 7 bases. Germline CDR1 is SGDLS and CDR2 is YYNGEE. V lost 2 bases to trimming and J lost 3 bases; unmatched junction nucleotides: 7. The CDR3 totals 15 residues. This CDR3 is CASSVFDREDYGYTF. The CDR3 DNA sequence: TGTGCCAGCAGCGTGTTCGACAGGGAGGACTATGGCTACACCTTC. The full variable domain, in which reference TRBV9 and TRBJ1-2 provide the parts outside the CDR3, is DSGVTQTPKHLITATGQRVTLRCSPRSGDLSVYWYQQSLDQGLQFLIQYYNGEERAKGNILERFSAQQFPDLHSELNLSSLELGDSALYFCASSVFDREDYGYTFGSGTRLTVV.

V usage is TRBV5-1 and J usage is TRBJ1-4, with TRBD1 matching over 9 bases. Germline V gene data show CDR1 as SGHRS and CDR2 as YFSETQ. The CDR3 has 17 amino acids. The V and J ends lost 4 bases and 4 bases, in that order; junction bases with no gene match: 11. For the CDR3, the DNA is TGCGCCAGCAGCCTGGCGGGAACGACAGGGGGTAATGAAAAACTGTTTTTT. Its protein is CASSLAGTTGGNEKLFF.

This clone is a singleton in its sample. The gene calls are TRBV7-9 and TRBJ2-5; maybe TRBD2 (6 bases). The germline CDR1 and CDR2 sequences are SEHNR and FQNEAQ (reference sequence). The CDR3 has 14 amino acids. Trimming shortened V by 0 bases and J by 4 bases, and 9 bases separated the two germline ends. This chain's CDR3 is CASSLASGLETQYF. CDR3 DNA sequence: TGTGCCAGCAGCTTAGCGTCGGGACTAGAGACCCAGTACTTC. Full variable domain (missing parts from reference TRBV7-9 and TRBJ2-5): DTGVSQNPRHKITKRGQNVTFRCDPISEHNRLYWYRQTLGQGPEFLTYFQNEAQLEKSRLLSDRFSAERPKGSFSTLEIQRTEQGDSAMYLCASSLASGLETQYFGPGTRLLVL.

J is TRBJ1-2 and V is TRBV9; D is ambiguous. Per germline, CDR1 SGDLS and CDR2 YYNGEE. The CDR3 loop spans 14 amino acids. Trimming pared 0 bases from V and 4 bases from J, leaving 10 bases between. DNA of the CDR3: TGTGCCAGCAGCGTAGACAGCTTGGGCTATGGCTACACCTTC. It translates to CASSVDSLGYGYTF.

The chain employs TRBV25-1 and TRBJ1-2; D ambiguous. Per the germline V gene, CDR1 is MGHDK and CDR2 is SYGVNS. Deletions cut 6 bases from V and 5 bases from J, with 7 bases between. The CDR3 is made up of 11 amino acids. CDR3 loop: CASSGDYGYTF. CDR3 sequence (DNA): TGTGCCAGCAGCGGGGATTATGGCTACACCTTC.

The chain uses TRBV5-5 and TRBJ2-2, with TRBD1 identical over 9 bases. With V trimmed by 4 bases and J by 5 bases, 3 bases remained unmatched. The CDR3 extends over 14 amino acids. CDR1 SGHKS and CDR2 YYEKEE come from the germline V gene (reference sequence). The CDR3 sequence is CASSLGQGTGELFF. CDR3 sequence (DNA): TGTGCCAGCAGCCTTGGACAGGGGACCGGGGAGCTGTTTTTT.

This clone was observed a few times. The CDR3 is CASSPDRVGAGELFF. Written as DNA, the CDR3 is TGTGCCAGCAGCCCGGACAGGGTGGGGGCCGGGGAGCTGTTTTTT. This chain connects TRBV2 to TRBJ2-2; 8 bases map to TRBD1. The CDR3 loop spans 15 amino acids. CDR1 and CDR2 from the germline V gene are SNHLY and FYNNEI. V was pared by 6 bases and J by 6 bases, with 9 bases of the junction left unmatched.

V gene TRBV30 combines with J gene TRBJ2-7; a weak D match, TRBD2 (6 bases). The germline V gene encodes CDR1 GTSNPN and CDR2 SVGIG (reference sequence). There are 19 residues in the CDR3. V lost 4 bases to trimming and J lost 3 bases, with 31 bases between them. The CDR3 here is CAWKPPGGEGRKRIYEQYF. The CDR3 DNA sequence: TGTGCCTGGAAACCCCCCGGGGGTGAGGGGCGTAAGAGGATCTACGAGCAGTACTTC.

The genes are TRBV13 and TRBJ1-4; 8 bases agree with TRBD1. The germline CDR1 and CDR2 sequences are PRHDT and FYEKMQ (reference sequence). The CDR3 spans 15 residues. V gave up 4 bases and J gave up 5 bases; unmatched junction bases: 6. The CDR3 DNA reads TGTGCCAGCAGCTCGGGGACAGGAAAAAATGAAAAACTGTTTTTT. Protein: CASSSGTGKNEKLFF. The variable domain in full, completed from reference TRBV13 and TRBJ1-4, reads AAGVIQSPRHLIKEKRETATLKCYPIPRHDTVYWYQQGPGQDPQFLISFYEKMQSDKGSIPDRFSAQQFSDYHSELNMSSLELGDSALYFCASSSGTGKNEKLFFGSGTQLSVL.